Only a few counts were recorded for the clone carrying this T cell receptor beta chain. The antigen is undetermined. The authors ran a second PCR of roughly 6 to 12 cycles using a sample-barcoded 5' primer and a J-beta primer mix. TCRdb reprocessed the 5' RACE reads via MiXCR and lists one record per CDR3 protein. This sample has more than 700,000 distinct CDR3 sequences, with roughly 53% found just once. The data are from a study of blood T cells in healthy people across ages. General study points: Roughly linear declines in TCR beta diversity per million T cells occurred with age.

This CDR3 has 14 residues. Looked up from germline, CDR1 is MNHEY and CDR2 is SVGAGI. V dropped 4 bases and J dropped 9; count of bases not matched to a gene: 5. In terms of origin and age, donors were healthy Caucasian individuals from Russia aged 6 to 90. This clonotype was sampled from a man older than 75 in good health. This chain connects TRBV6-5 to TRBJ2-1; 11 positions agree with TRBD1. Material: blood. DNA of the CDR3: TGTGCCAGCAGTTTTGGACAGGGGGCCGGTGAGCAGTTCTTC. Amino acid sequence: CASSFGQGAGEQFF.